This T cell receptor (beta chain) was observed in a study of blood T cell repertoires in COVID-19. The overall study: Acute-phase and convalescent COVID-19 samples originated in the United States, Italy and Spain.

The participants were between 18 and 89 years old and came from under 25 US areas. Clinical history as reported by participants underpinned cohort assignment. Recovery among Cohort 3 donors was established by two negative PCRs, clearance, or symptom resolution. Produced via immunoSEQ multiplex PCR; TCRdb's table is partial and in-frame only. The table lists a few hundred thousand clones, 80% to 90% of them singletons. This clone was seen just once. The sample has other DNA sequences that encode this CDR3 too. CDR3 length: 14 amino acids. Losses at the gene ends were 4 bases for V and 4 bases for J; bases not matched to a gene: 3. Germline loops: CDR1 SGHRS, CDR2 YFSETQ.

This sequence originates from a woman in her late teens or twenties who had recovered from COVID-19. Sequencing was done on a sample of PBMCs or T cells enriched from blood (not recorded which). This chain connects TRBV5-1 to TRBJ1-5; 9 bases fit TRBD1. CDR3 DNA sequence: TGCGCCAGCAGCCCGGGACAGGGAAATCAGCCCCAGCATTTT. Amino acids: CASSPGQGNQPQHF.